This T cell receptor beta chain was captured in a study of CD8+ T cells in alopecia areata (dated by TCRdb to 2016 to 2018). A note on the overall study: Treated patients were enrolled in an open-label pilot trial of oral tofacitinib at 5 to 10 mg twice daily for moderate-to-severe alopecia areata. Tofacitinib was administered for 6 to 18 months, and 6 months of follow-up off drug were then conducted to assess delayed response and recurrence. In both human patients and the C3H/HeJ mouse model, the study applied high-throughput TCRbeta sequencing to look at T cell clonal expansion in alopecia areata. In humans, TCRbeta sequencing was performed on scalp tissue and on sorted CD4+ and CD8+ peripheral blood T cells from healthy controls and from patients with patchy or totalis/universalis alopecia areata. Patients on tofacitinib were biopsied at baseline and after 4 and 24 weeks of treatment, and several of the patients also had a later scalp biopsy. Clonality in the scalp was compared among normal scalp (n=4), patchy alopecia areata scalp (n=8), and alopecia totalis/universalis scalp (n=8). RNA was obtained with the PAXgene miRNA kit for fixed scalp, the miRNeasy kit for PBMCs, and the RNeasy kit for mouse skin. Amplification of TCRbeta CDR3 regions was done by immunoSEQ multiplex PCR using 35 Vbeta forward primers and 13 Jbeta reverse primers. What the work shows at the level of the full study, not this receptor alone: Higher clonality and more expanded CD8+ clones were observed in lesional scalp than in normal scalp, particularly in alopecia totalis/universalis, a finding suggestive of antigenic drive. Unlike mouse skin, where gammadelta T cells dominate, normal human skin contains resident alphabeta T cells that get sequenced too, which complicates analysis of the scalp TCR repertoire. Shared TCR sequences between patients were less evident than in mice, which may be partly attributable to HLA diversity in the patient population.

The CDR3, from cysteine to phenylalanine, totals 13 residues. Here the CDR3 DNA is all that survives: 39 bases in frame from base 1. Trimming at the junction amounts to 0 bases on V and 4 bases on J, and the germline ends lie 8 bases apart. In the germline V gene, CDR1 corresponds to SGHDT and CDR2 to YYEEEE. Library preparation employed the immunoSEQ multiplex PCR assay. For TCR sequencing, RNA was extracted from every sample and reverse transcribed into cDNA to serve as template. First-strand cDNA was synthesized with SuperScript III using a 2:1 mix of oligo-dT and random hexamers. A synthetic immune receptor repertoire was used to assess amplification bias, and residual bias was removed computationally. The paper's processing steps were these. After raw reads were preprocessed to remove errors, the CDR3 was defined following IMGT conventions as running from the conserved cysteine to phenylalanine. Clonality was computed by normalizing Shannon entropy by log2 of the number of productive unique TCRs and subtracting the result from 1. CD4 or CD8 identity of scalp clones was inferred by cross-referencing scalp TCRbeta sequences with sorted blood CD4 and CD8 repertoires. This immuneACCESS table, as held by TCRdb, lists in-frame sequences with V and J called but not all clones. Of the missing ones, under half trace to an unresolved V gene in checked studies; the others have no known cause. D and trimming come from the DNA, and the V and J calls and clone size come from that table. The sample table shows about 180,000 clones, and approximately 70% are seen once. The ten largest clones represent about an eighth of the sample.

Sample time point, as interpreted from the label and publication: baseline before oral tofacitinib. From alopecia areata patients, peripheral blood was collected along with lesional scalp punch biopsies. PBMCs were isolated by density centrifugation and stained for CD3, CD4 and CD8, and CD4+ and CD8+ T cells were sorted on a FACSAria. Note on this clone: Its antigen specificity is not known. Per-base quality was not reported, and no clone a single base away is much larger than it.

The chain is assembled from TRBV5-6 and TRBJ2-7; no D segment can be confidently identified. The TCR comes from a human donor with alopecia areata. This specimen was CD8+ T cells sorted from blood, taken at week 0. The nucleotides read TGTGCCAGCAGCTTGGGTAGCACTTACGAGCAGTACTTC. It encodes CASSLGSTYEQYF.